This entry features one T cell receptor (beta chain) sequence. Its antigen is unidentified. V was cut by 3 bases and J by 3 bases, with 8 bases left in between. CDR3 length equals 13 residues. These data originate in a study of T cell responses to AZD1222 COVID-19 vaccine. Findings of the study overall: Clonal diversity was possibly underestimated, and the donors were mostly white British, with more females. Reports say nearly half of spike-specific TCRs go after unmutated variant regions. A rise in Spike-specific TCR breadth and depth followed two AZD1222 doses.

TCRdb's copy holds only in-frame clones and misses some; the assay was immunoSEQ multiplex PCR. Of around 52,000 clones listed, approximately 84% are singletons. The clonotype was recovered from an adult in good health. The sample in question was peripheral blood, obtained on day 0 of AZD1222 vaccination. This rearrangement joins TRBV12-3 or TRBV12-4 to TRBJ2-5; D is possibly TRBD2 (5 bases). The CDR3: CASSFTREETQYF. CDR3 DNA: TGTGCCAGCAGTTTTACTAGAGAAGAGACCCAGTACTTC.